This T cell receptor (beta chain) is drawn from a study of blood T cells in healthy people across ages. Primed by a sample-barcoded 5' primer and a J-beta primer mix, a second PCR proceeded for roughly 6 to 12 cycles. A single record per CDR3 protein comes from TCRdb applying MiXCR to the 5' RACE reads. The repertoire holds 1.5 million to 1.8 million distinct CDR3 sequences, with 42% as singletons. This clonotype was detected many times. The receptor was derived from a woman aged 18 to 35 in good health. The sequenced material came from blood.

The CDR3 reads CSATTGGQDQPQHF. As DNA, the CDR3 is TGCAGTGCTACAACAGGGGGCCAGGATCAGCCCCAGCATTTT. V is TRBV20-1 and J is TRBJ1-5; 9 bases are a match to TRBD1. Trimming took 4 bases from V and 5 from J; bases not matched to a gene: 6. Germline-derived CDR1 and CDR2 are DFQATT and SNEGSKA (reference sequence). This CDR3 contains 14 residues.